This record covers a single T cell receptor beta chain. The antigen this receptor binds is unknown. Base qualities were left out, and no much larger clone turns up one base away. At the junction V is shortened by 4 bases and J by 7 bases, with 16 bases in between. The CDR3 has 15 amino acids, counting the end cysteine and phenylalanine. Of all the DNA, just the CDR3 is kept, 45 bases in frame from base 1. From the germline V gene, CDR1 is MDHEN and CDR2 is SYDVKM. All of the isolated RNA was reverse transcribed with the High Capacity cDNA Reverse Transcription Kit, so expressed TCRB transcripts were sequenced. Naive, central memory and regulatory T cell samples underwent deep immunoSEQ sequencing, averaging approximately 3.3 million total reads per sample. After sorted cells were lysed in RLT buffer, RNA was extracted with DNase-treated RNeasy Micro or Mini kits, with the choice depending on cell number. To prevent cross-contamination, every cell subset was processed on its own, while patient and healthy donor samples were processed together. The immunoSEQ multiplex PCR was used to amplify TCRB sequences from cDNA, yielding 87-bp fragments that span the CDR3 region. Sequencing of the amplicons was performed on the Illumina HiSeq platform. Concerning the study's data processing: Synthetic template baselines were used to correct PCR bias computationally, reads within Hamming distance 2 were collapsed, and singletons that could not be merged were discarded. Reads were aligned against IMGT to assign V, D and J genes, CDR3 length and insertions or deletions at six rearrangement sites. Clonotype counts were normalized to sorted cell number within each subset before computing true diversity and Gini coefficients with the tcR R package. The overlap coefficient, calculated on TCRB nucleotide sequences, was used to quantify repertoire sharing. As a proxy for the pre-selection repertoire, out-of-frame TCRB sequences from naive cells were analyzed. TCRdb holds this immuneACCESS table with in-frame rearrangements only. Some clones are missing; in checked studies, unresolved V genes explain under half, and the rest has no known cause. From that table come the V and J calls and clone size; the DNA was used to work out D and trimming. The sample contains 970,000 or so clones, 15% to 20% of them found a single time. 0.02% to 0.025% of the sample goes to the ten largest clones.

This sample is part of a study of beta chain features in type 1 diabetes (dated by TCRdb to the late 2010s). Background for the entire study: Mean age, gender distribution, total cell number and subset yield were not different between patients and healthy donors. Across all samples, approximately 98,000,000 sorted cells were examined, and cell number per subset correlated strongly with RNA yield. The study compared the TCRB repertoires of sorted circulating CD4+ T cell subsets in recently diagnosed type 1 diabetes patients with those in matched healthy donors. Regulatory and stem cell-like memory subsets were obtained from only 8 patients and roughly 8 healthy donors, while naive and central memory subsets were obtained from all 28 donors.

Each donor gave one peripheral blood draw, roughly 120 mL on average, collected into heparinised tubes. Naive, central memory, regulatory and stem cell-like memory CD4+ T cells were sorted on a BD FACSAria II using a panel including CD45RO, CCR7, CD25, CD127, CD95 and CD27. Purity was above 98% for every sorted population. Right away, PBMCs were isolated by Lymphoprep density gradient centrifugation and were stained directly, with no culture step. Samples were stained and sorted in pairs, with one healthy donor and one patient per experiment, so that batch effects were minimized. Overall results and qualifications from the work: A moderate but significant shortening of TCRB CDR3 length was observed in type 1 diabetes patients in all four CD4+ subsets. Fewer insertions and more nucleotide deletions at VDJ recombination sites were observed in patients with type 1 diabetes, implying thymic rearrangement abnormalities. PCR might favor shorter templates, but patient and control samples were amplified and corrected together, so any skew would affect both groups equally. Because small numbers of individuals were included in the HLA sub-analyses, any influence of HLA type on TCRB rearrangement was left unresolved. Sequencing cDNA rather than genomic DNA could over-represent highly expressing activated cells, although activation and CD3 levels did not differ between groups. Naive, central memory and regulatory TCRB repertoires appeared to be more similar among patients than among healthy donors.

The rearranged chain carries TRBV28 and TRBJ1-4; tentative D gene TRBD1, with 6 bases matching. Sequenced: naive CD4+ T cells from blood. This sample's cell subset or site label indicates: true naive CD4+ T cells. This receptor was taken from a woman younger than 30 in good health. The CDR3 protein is CASSSQGILGEKLFF. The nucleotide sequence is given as TGTGCCAGCAGTTCACAGGGTATCCTTGGTGAAAAACTGTTTTTT. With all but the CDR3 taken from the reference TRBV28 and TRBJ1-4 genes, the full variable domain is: DVKVTQSSRYLVKRTGEKVFLECVQDMDHENMFWYRQDPGLGLRLIYFSYDVKMKEKGDIPEGYSVSREKKERFSLILESASTNQTSMYLCASSSQGILGEKLFFGSGTQLSVL.